This T cell receptor (beta chain) was profiled in a study of T cells after yellow fever vaccination. Whole-study findings and limits: Clonotype sharing between CD4 and CD8 compartments was small. It was the secondary response that reached its peak faster, day 5 versus 15, but it was weaker. From the bulk population, abundant clonotypes could contaminate and appear within FACS-sorted repertoires.

There are a few counts of this clonotype. The antigen remains unidentified. Germline V lookup: CDR1 SGHKS, CDR2 YYEKEE (reference sequence). The length of the CDR3 is 13 residues. V gave up 5 bases and J gave up 7 bases; unmatched junction bases: 3. TCRdb reprocessed the 5' RACE reads with MiXCR, giving one entry per CDR3 protein. The table shows 200,000 to 300,000 distinct CDR3 sequences, with 6.9% occurring only once. Sequencing was performed on CD4+ T cells sorted from PBMCs, taken 15 days after the yellow fever booster vaccination. This chain connects TRBV5-5 to TRBJ2-1; 10 nucleotides line up with TRBD2. This receptor was taken from a man in his thirties or forties who received the YFV17D yellow fever vaccine. CDR3 in amino acids: CASRGLAPNEQFF. CDR3 DNA sequence: TGTGCCAGCAGGGGACTAGCGCCTAATGAGCAGTTCTTC.